What follows is one T cell receptor beta chain and its context. The data were obtained in a study of blood T cell repertoires in COVID-19. Overall study context: There were acute and convalescent COVID-19 samples, and they came from the United States, Italy and Spain.

In the authors' methods: Amplified reference gene primers provided the basis for estimating nucleated cell counts. Data came from immunoSEQ multiplex PCR; TCRdb stores just in-frame clones and leaves some out. The D gene and trimming were derived from the DNA, and the V and J assignments and clone size from that table. The sample records tens of thousands of clones, approximately 85% being singletons. Sequencing was performed on peripheral blood. This TCR derives from a human donor in a cohort sampled during active COVID-19.

The DNA of the CDR3 is TGTGCCAGTAACGTGGGGGGAAGCACAGATACGCAGTATTTT. Protein product: CASNVGGSTDTQYF. The genes are TRBV19 and TRBJ2-3; a weak D match, TRBD2 (6 bases). V shed 7 bases and J shed 0 bases, with 11 bases lying between them. This CDR3 contains 14 residues. CDR1 and CDR2 (germline): LNHDA, SQIVND (reference sequence).